What follows are 2 T cell receptor beta chains derived from one specimen sequenced in a study of cytomegalovirus exposure and HLA in healthy donors. 60 Vbeta and 13 Jbeta primers were used in PCR. The assay was immunoSEQ multiplex PCR, and TCRdb's table has in-frame clones only and misses some. The repertoire holds some 140,000 clones, with about three quarters as singletons. Sequencing was performed on PBMCs. Receptor source: a man aged 50-60 years in good health and CMV-seropositive.

The gene calls are TRBV5-6 and TRBJ1-1; D uncertain. The CDR3 length is 13 residues. CDR1 SGHDT and CDR2 YYEEEE come from the germline V gene. Trimming removed 2 bases at V and 5 bases at J, with 10 bases between. The CDR3 DNA reads TGTGCCAGCAGCTTCCCTAGCCTTACTGAAGCTTTCTTT. It translates to CASSFPSLTEAFF.

This chain connects TRBV6-5 to TRBJ1-1; no firm D call. V gave up 7 bases and J gave up 4 bases, with 16 bases separating them. The CDR3 contains 14 residues. In germline, CDR1 is MNHEY, CDR2 SVGAGI. The chain's CDR3 is CASTFDGAGTEAFF. CDR3 DNA: TGTGCCAGCACCTTCGATGGTGCGGGCACTGAAGCTTTCTTT.